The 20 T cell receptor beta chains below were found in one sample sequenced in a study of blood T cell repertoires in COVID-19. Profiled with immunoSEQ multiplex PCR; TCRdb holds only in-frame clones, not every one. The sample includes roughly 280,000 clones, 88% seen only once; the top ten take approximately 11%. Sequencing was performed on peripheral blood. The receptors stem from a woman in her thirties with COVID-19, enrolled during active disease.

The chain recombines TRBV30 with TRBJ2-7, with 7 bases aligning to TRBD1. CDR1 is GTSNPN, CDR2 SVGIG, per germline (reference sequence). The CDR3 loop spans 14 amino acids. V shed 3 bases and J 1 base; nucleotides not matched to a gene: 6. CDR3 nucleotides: TGTGCCTGGAGGGGGTGGGGACAGTCCTACGAGCAGTACTTC. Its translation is CAWRGWGQSYEQYF.

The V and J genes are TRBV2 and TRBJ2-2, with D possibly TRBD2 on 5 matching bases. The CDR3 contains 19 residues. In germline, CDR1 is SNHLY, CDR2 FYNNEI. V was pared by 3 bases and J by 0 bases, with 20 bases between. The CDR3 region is CASSDRLAPKRPNTGELFF. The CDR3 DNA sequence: TGTGCCAGCAGTGATAGGCTAGCACCCAAACGGCCGAACACCGGGGAGCTGTTTTTT.

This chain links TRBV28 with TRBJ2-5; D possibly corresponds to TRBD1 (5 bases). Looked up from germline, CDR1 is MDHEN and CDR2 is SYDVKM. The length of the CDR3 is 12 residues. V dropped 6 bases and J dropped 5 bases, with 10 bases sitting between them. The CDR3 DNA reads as TGTGCCAGCAGCAGGGCGCTGGAGACCCAGTACTTC. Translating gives CASSRALETQYF.

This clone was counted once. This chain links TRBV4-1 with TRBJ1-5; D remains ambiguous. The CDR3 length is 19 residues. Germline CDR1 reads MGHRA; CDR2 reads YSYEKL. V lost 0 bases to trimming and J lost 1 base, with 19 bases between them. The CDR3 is CASSQDEVRVLRSNQPQHF. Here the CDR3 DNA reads TGCGCCAGCAGCCAAGATGAAGTCCGGGTATTGAGGAGCAATCAGCCCCAGCATTTT.

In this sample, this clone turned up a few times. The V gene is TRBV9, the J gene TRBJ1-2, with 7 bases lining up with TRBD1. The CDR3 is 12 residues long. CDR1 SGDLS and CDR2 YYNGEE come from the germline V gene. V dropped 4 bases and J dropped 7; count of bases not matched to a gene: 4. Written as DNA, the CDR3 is TGTGCCAGCAGCTCGACAGGGAGTGGCTACACCTTC. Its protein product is CASSSTGSGYTF.

CDR3 in amino acids: CAWEGDFGTEAFF. The CDR3 coding sequence is TGTGCCTGGGAAGGGGATTTCGGCACTGAAGCTTTCTTT. The gene calls are TRBV30 and TRBJ1-1; weak D call: TRBD1 (5 bases). Trimming removed 5 bases at V and 4 bases at J, with 14 bases between. The germline V gene has CDR1 GTSNPN and CDR2 SVGIG (reference sequence). CDR3 size: 13 residues.

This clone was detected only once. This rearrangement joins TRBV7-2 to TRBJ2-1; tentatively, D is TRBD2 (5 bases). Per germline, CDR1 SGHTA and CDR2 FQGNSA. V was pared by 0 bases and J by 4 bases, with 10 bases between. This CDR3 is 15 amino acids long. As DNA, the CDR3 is TGTGCCAGCAGCTTAGCGTTCGGGGAATACAATGAGCAGTTCTTC. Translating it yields CASSLAFGEYNEQFF.

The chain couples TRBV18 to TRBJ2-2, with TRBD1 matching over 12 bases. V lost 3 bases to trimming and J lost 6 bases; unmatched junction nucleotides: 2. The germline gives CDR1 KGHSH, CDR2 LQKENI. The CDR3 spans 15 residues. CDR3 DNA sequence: TGTGCCAGCTCACCCGGGACAGGGGGCTCCGGGGAGCTGTTTTTT. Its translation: CASSPGTGGSGELFF.

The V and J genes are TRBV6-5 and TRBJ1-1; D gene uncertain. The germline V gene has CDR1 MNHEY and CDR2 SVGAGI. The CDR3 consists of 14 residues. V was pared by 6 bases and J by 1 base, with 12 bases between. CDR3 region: CASSPSSGNTEAFF. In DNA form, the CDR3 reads TGTGCCAGCAGCCCCTCTTCAGGGAACACTGAAGCTTTCTTT.

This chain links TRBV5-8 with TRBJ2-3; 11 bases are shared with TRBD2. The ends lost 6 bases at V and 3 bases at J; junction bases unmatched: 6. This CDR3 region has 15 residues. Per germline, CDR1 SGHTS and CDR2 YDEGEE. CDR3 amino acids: CASTPGLADTDTQYF. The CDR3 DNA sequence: TGTGCCAGCACCCCGGGACTAGCGGATACAGATACGCAGTATTTT.

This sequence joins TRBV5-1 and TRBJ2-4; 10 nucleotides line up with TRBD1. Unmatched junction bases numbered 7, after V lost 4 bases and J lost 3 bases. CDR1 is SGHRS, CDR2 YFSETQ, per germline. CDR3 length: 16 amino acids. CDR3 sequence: CASSLGQGIGKNIQYF. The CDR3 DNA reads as TGCGCCAGCAGCCTGGGACAGGGGATAGGCAAAAACATTCAGTACTTC.

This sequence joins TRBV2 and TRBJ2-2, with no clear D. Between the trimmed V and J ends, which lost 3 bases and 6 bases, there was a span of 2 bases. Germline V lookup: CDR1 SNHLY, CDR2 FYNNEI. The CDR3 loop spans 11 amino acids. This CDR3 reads CASSDAGELFF. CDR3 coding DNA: TGTGCCAGCAGTGACGCCGGGGAGCTGTTTTTT.

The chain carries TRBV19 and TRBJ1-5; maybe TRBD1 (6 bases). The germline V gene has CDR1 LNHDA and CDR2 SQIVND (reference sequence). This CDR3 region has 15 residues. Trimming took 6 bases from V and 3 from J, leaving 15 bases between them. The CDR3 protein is CASRSGRGANQPQHF. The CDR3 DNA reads TGTGCCAGTAGATCGGGACGGGGGGCCAATCAGCCCCAGCATTTT.

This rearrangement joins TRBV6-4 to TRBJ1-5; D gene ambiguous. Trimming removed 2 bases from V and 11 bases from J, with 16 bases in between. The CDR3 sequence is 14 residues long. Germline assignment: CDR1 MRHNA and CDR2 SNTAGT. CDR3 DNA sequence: TGTGCCAGCAGTGACGAGGCCCGTCCTTTGTCCCAGCATTTT. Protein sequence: CASSDEARPLSQHF.

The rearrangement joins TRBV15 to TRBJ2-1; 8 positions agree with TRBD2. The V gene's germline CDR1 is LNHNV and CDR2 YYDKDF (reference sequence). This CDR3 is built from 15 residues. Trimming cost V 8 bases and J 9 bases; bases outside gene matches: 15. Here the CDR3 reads CATQGEGGRSREQFF. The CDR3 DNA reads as TGTGCCACCCAAGGTGAGGGCGGGAGGTCCCGTGAGCAGTTCTTC.

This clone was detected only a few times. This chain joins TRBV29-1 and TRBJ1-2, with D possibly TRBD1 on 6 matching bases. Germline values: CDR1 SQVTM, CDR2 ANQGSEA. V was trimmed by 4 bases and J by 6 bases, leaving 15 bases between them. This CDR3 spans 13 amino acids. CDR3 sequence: CSVVEHSGDGYTF. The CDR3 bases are TGCAGCGTTGTCGAACACTCAGGGGATGGCTACACCTTC.

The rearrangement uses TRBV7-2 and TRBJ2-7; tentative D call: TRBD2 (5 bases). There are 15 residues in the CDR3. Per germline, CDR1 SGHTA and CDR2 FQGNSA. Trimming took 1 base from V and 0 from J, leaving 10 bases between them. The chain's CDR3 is CASSLGGGSSYEQYF. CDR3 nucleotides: TGTGCCAGCAGCTTAGGCGGTGGGAGCTCCTACGAGCAGTACTTC.

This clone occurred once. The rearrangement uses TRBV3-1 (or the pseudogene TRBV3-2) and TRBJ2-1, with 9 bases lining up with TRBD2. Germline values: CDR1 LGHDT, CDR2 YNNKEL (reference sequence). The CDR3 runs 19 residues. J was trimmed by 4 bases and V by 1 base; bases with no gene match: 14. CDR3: CASSQGRVSREGLYNEQFF. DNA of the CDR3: TGTGCCAGCAGCCAAGGGAGGGTTTCGCGGGAGGGCCTATACAATGAGCAGTTCTTC.

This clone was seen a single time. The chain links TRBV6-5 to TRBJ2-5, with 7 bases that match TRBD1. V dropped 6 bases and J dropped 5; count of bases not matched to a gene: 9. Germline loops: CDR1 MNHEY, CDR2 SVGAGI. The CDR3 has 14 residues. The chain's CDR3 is CASRLNGQAETQYF. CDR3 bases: TGTGCCAGCAGACTGAACGGACAGGCGGAGACCCAGTACTTC.

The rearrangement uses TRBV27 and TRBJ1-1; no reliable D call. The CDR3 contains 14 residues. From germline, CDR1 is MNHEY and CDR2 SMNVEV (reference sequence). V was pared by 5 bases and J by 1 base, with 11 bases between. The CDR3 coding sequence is TGTGCCAGCAGTCCCCGGGTGGGGAACACTGAAGCTTTCTTT. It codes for CASSPRVGNTEAFF.